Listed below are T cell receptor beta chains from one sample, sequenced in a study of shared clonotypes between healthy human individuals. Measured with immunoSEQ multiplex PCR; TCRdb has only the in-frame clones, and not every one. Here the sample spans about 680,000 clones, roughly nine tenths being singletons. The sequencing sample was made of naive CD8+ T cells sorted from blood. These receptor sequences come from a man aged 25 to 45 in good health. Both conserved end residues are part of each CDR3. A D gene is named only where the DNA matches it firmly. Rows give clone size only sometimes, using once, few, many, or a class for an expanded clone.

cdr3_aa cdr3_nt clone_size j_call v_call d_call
CASSPKLGGMDEKLFF TGCGCCAGCAGCCCCAAGCTAGGGGGGATGGATGAAAAACTGTTTTTT NA TRBJ1-4 TRBV4-1 NA
CASSGNEKLFF TGTGCCAGCAGTGGGAACGAAAAACTGTTTTTT NA TRBJ1-4 TRBV2 NA
CASSLSGSRGYTF TGTGCCAGCAGTCTCTCGGGGAGTCGTGGCTACACCTTC NA TRBJ1-2 TRBV5-4 NA
CASRGDSAGNTIYF TGTGCCAGCAGAGGGGACAGCGCTGGAAACACCATATATTTT NA TRBJ1-3 TRBV6-1 TRBD1
CSVHLTVSHIEAFF TGCAGCGTCCACTTGACAGTATCTCATATTGAAGCTTTCTTT once TRBJ1-1 TRBV29-1 NA
CASSQDRATGGSEQYF TGCGCCAGCAGCCAAGATCGAGCCACCGGCGGTAGCGAGCAGTACTTC NA TRBJ2-7 TRBV4-3 NA
CASSSPSLGEQYF TGTGCCAGCAGCTCCCCTTCGCTAGGCGAGCAGTACTTC NA TRBJ2-7 TRBV7-8 NA
CASSKAGVRQPQHF TGTGCCAGCAGCAAAGCAGGGGTCAGGCAGCCCCAGCATTTT NA TRBJ1-5 TRBV21-1 NA
CASSPGQGATTDTQYF TGCGCCAGCAGCCCGGGACAGGGGGCGACAACAGATACGCAGTATTTT NA TRBJ2-3 TRBV5-1 TRBD1
CASSRGEAQYF TGTGCCAGCAGCCGGGGGGAGGCGCAGTATTTT NA TRBJ2-3 TRBV13 TRBD2
CASSQEPREDYEQYF TGCGCCAGCAGCCAAGAGCCACGGGAGGACTACGAGCAGTACTTC NA TRBJ2-7 TRBV4-1 TRBD2
CAWSVTNRVYEQYF TGTGCCTGGAGTGTTACTAACAGGGTCTACGAGCAGTACTTC NA TRBJ2-7 TRBV30 NA
CATSRSGTGKIGADEQYF TGTGCCACCAGCAGATCTGGGACTGGGAAGATAGGGGCAGACGAGCAGTACTTC once TRBJ2-7 TRBV15 NA
CASSLGLDNWDEQFF TGTGCCAGCAGCTTAGGACTAGATAATTGGGATGAGCAGTTCTTC NA TRBJ2-1 TRBV7-6 NA
CASSRRDGYEQYF TGTGCCAGCAGCCGCCGGGACGGATACGAGCAGTACTTC NA TRBJ2-7 TRBV7-9 NA
CASSGTSGGIYEQYF TGTGCCAGCAGTGGAACTAGCGGGGGCATCTACGAGCAGTACTTC NA TRBJ2-7 TRBV2 TRBD2
CASSAPPGLRYGYTF TGTGCCAGCAGTGCCCCACCGGGCCTCCGTTATGGCTACACCTTC NA TRBJ1-2 TRBV6-1 NA
CASAEGGEYGYTF TGTGCCAGCGCGGAGGGGGGGGAATATGGCTACACCTTC NA TRBJ1-2 TRBV6-6 NA
CASSVVGGATDTQYF TGTGCCAGCAGCGTAGTGGGCGGCGCCACAGATACGCAGTATTTT NA TRBJ2-3 TRBV9 NA
CASSFSGSTDTQYF TGTGCCAGCAGTTTTTCAGGAAGCACAGATACGCAGTATTTT once TRBJ2-3 TRBV27 NA
CASSFVADSSYEQYF TGTGCCAGCAGCTTTGTTGCAGACAGCTCCTACGAGCAGTACTTC NA TRBJ2-7 TRBV7-2 NA
CASSISDREGFNQPQHF TGTGCCAGTAGTATAAGCGACAGGGAGGGATTCAATCAGCCCCAGCATTTT NA TRBJ1-5 TRBV19 TRBD1
CASSWGQGGSYNEQFF TGTGCCAGCAGTTGGGGACAGGGAGGCTCCTACAATGAGCAGTTCTTC NA TRBJ2-1 TRBV28 TRBD1